This TCR beta chain comes out of a study of T cell repertoires in aging, cancer and after chemotherapy. The template was genomic DNA from peripheral blood, not RNA. Trimming pared 6 bases from V and 0 bases from J, leaving 12 bases between. The CDR3 contains 15 residues. Multiplex touch-down PCR with TRB-A/B primers amplified rearranged V-D-J TRB sequences. One entry per CDR3 protein, called by TCRdb with MiXCR from the multiplex PCR reads. The data hold more than 6,500 distinct CDR3 sequences, with 32% observed a single time. The chain couples TRBV12-3 or TRBV12-4 to TRBJ1-3; D gene uncertain. The sample taken for sequencing was blood. The origin of this receptor is a human donor in good health. The CDR3 reads CASRDPRASGNTIYF. The CDR3 coding sequence is TGTGCCAGCAGAGATCCGCGGGCCTCTGGAAACACCATATATTTT.